This is a list of T cell receptor beta chains from one sample in a study of shared clonotypes between healthy human individuals. TCRdb keeps only in-frame clones here, not all; method: immunoSEQ multiplex PCR. The table shows about 1 million clones, with around 76% occurring only once. Material: memory CD4+ T cells sorted from blood. These receptors were obtained from a man between 18 and 29 years old in good health. CDR3s include the opening cysteine and the closing phenylalanine or tryptophan. The order of the fields is CDR3 DNA, CDR3 protein, J gene, V gene, clone size, D gene. The D gene is left open where the match is weak. Some rows have no size entry. The others give once, few or many, or a class for an expanded clone.

CDR3nt: TGTGCCATCAGTGAACGGACAGAAAGCTCTGGAAACACCATATATTTT
CDR3aa: CAISERTESSGNTIYF
j_gene: TRBJ1-3
v_gene: TRBV10-3
abundance: -
d_gene: -

CDR3nt: TGTGCCAGCAGCTTAAAGGGGTATTTGGACAGGGGGCGCGATGGCTACACCTTC
CDR3aa: CASSLKGYLDRGRDGYTF
j_gene: TRBJ1-2
v_gene: TRBV7-3
abundance: -
d_gene: TRBD1

CDR3nt: TGTGCCAGCAGCTTTGGGGACAGGATACTCTATGGCTACACCTTC
CDR3aa: CASSFGDRILYGYTF
j_gene: TRBJ1-2
v_gene: TRBV5-4
abundance: -
d_gene: TRBD1

CDR3nt: TGCGCCAGCAGCTTGGGCTTAGACGACGGGAGGGCCGTGGCCAAAAACATTCAGTACTTC
CDR3aa: CASSLGLDDGRAVAKNIQYF
j_gene: TRBJ2-4
v_gene: TRBV5-1
abundance: -
d_gene: TRBD2

CDR3nt: TGTGCCAGCAGCTTGACCAGGGGTAAGGGGACCCAGTACTTC
CDR3aa: CASSLTRGKGTQYF
j_gene: TRBJ2-5
v_gene: TRBV5-4
abundance: once
d_gene: -

CDR3nt: TGCGCCAGCAGTAGGCTAGCGGATAATGAGCAGTTCTTC
CDR3aa: CASSRLADNEQFF
j_gene: TRBJ2-1
v_gene: TRBV10-2
abundance: -
d_gene: TRBD2

CDR3nt: TGTGCCAGCAGCTTAGGTGGCTCCTCAGATACGCAGTATTTT
CDR3aa: CASSLGGSSDTQYF
j_gene: TRBJ2-3
v_gene: TRBV7-9
abundance: -
d_gene: -

CDR3nt: TGTGCCAGCAACTTACAGGGAAGCACAGATACGCAGTATTTT
CDR3aa: CASNLQGSTDTQYF
j_gene: TRBJ2-3
v_gene: TRBV21-1
abundance: -
d_gene: -

CDR3nt: TGTGCCAGCAGCTTGACTAGCGGAGTCCGAAGAGGCACCTACAATGAGCAGTTCTTC
CDR3aa: CASSLTSGVRRGTYNEQFF
j_gene: TRBJ2-1
v_gene: TRBV5-4
abundance: -
d_gene: TRBD2

CDR3nt: TGTGCCAGCAGCCAAGATGGGGGGAATTCACCCCTCCACTTT
CDR3aa: CASSQDGGNSPLHF
j_gene: TRBJ1-6
v_gene: TRBV4-2
abundance: many
d_gene: -

CDR3nt: TGCGCCAGCAGCTTGGAGGCGGGCATTCAAGAGACCCAGTACTTC
CDR3aa: CASSLEAGIQETQYF
j_gene: TRBJ2-5
v_gene: TRBV5-1
abundance: once
d_gene: -

CDR3nt: TGTGCCAGCAGCCCCCGAAGGGACGGCCCCTACGAGCAGTACTTC
CDR3aa: CASSPRRDGPYEQYF
j_gene: TRBJ2-7
v_gene: TRBV7-2
abundance: -
d_gene: -

CDR3nt: TGTGCCTGGAGTCTTTTGGCCGGGACGAATTCACCCCTCCACTTT
CDR3aa: CAWSLLAGTNSPLHF
j_gene: TRBJ1-6
v_gene: TRBV30
abundance: -
d_gene: -

CDR3nt: TGCGCCAGCAGCCAAGCCGGGACAGGGGCTGAAAAACTGTTTTTT
CDR3aa: CASSQAGTGAEKLFF
j_gene: TRBJ1-4
v_gene: TRBV4-1
abundance: -
d_gene: TRBD1

CDR3nt: TGTGCCTGGAGGGACAGGGGGCCTGGGGCCAACGTCCTGACTTTC
CDR3aa: CAWRDRGPGANVLTF
j_gene: TRBJ2-6
v_gene: TRBV30
abundance: -
d_gene: TRBD1

CDR3nt: TGTGCCAGCAGTGGAGGCCTAGCGTACTACGAGCAGTACTTC
CDR3aa: CASSGGLAYYEQYF
j_gene: TRBJ2-7
v_gene: TRBV2
abundance: -
d_gene: -

CDR3nt: TGCGCCAGCAGTGATAGTCCGGGATCGAAGACCCAGTACTTC
CDR3aa: CASSDSPGSKTQYF
j_gene: TRBJ2-5
v_gene: TRBV10-1
abundance: -
d_gene: -

CDR3nt: TGCGCCAGCAGCTTGGTTACGGGGGCGAACACCGGGGAGCTGTTTTTT
CDR3aa: CASSLVTGANTGELFF
j_gene: TRBJ2-2
v_gene: TRBV5-1
abundance: once
d_gene: -

CDR3nt: TGTGCCAGTAGTAGACTACAGGGAACTGAAGCTTTCTTT
CDR3aa: CASSRLQGTEAFF
j_gene: TRBJ1-1
v_gene: TRBV19
abundance: once
d_gene: -

CDR3nt: TGTGCCAGCACGGTCAAGATGGATGAGCAGTTCTTC
CDR3aa: CASTVKMDEQFF
j_gene: TRBJ2-1
v_gene: TRBV6-5
abundance: -
d_gene: -

CDR3nt: TGTGCCAGCAGAAAAGGGGTCCTAAATTCACCCCTCCACTTT
CDR3aa: CASRKGVLNSPLHF
j_gene: TRBJ1-6
v_gene: TRBV6-5
abundance: -
d_gene: -

CDR3nt: TGTGCCAGCAGTACCGCAGGGTCTGAAGCTTTCTTT
CDR3aa: CASSTAGSEAFF
j_gene: TRBJ1-1
v_gene: TRBV6-5
abundance: -
d_gene: -

CDR3nt: TGTGCCAGCTCACCCGGAGGGGGTGGCTACACCTTC
CDR3aa: CASSPGGGGYTF
j_gene: TRBJ1-2
v_gene: TRBV18
abundance: -
d_gene: -

CDR3nt: TGTGCCAGCAGCCCCAGGCTAGCGGGGGGGCCCAATGAGCAGTTCTTC
CDR3aa: CASSPRLAGGPNEQFF
j_gene: TRBJ2-1
v_gene: TRBV9
abundance: -
d_gene: TRBD2

CDR3nt: TGTGCCAGCAGTCCACCTCGGGGGTTAGTGGTGAACACTGAAGCTTTCTTT
CDR3aa: CASSPPRGLVVNTEAFF
j_gene: TRBJ1-1
v_gene: TRBV28
abundance: -
d_gene: -

CDR3nt: TGCAGCGTTGGAGTCAACGGCCGGGGAGAAAAACTGTTTTTT
CDR3aa: CSVGVNGRGEKLFF
j_gene: TRBJ1-4
v_gene: TRBV29-1
abundance: -
d_gene: -

CDR3nt: TGTGCCAGCAGCGAAGGGACAGGGTCCTATTATGATACCCAGTACTTC
CDR3aa: CASSEGTGSYYDTQYF
j_gene: TRBJ2-5
v_gene: TRBV5-8
abundance: -
d_gene: TRBD1

CDR3nt: TGTGCCAGCAGCTTGAATAGGGGAGGGGGCAATGAGCAGTTCTTC
CDR3aa: CASSLNRGGGNEQFF
j_gene: TRBJ2-1
v_gene: TRBV11-2
abundance: few
d_gene: -

CDR3nt: TGTGCCAGCAGTCTGATGGGTAGCGGGAGCACAGATACGCAGTATTTT
CDR3aa: CASSLMGSGSTDTQYF
j_gene: TRBJ2-3
v_gene: TRBV5-6
abundance: few
d_gene: TRBD2

CDR3nt: TGCAGCGTTGGGGCCGGGACCGAGATAAGCTACACCTTC
CDR3aa: CSVGAGTEISYTF
j_gene: TRBJ1-2
v_gene: TRBV29-1
abundance: -
d_gene: -

CDR3nt: TGTGCCAGCAGTGAATTGGGGTTCTCCTACGAGCAGTACTTC
CDR3aa: CASSELGFSYEQYF
j_gene: TRBJ2-7
v_gene: TRBV6-1
abundance: -
d_gene: -

CDR3nt: TGTGCCAGCAGACAAGCTAGCGGGGGCTCCTACGAGCAGTACTTC
CDR3aa: CASRQASGGSYEQYF
j_gene: TRBJ2-7
v_gene: TRBV6-6
abundance: -
d_gene: TRBD2

CDR3nt: TGTGCCAGCAGCGCCACTAGCTCGTATAACACCGGGGAGCTGTTTTTT
CDR3aa: CASSATSSYNTGELFF
j_gene: TRBJ2-2
v_gene: TRBV5-5
abundance: -
d_gene: -

CDR3nt: TGTGCCAGCAGTGGACGGGACAGCCTTTTGGAAGCTTTCTTT
CDR3aa: CASSGRDSLLEAFF
j_gene: TRBJ1-1
v_gene: TRBV28
abundance: once
d_gene: TRBD1

CDR3nt: TGCGCCAGCAGTCCCTATGGGACGGTGAACACTGAAGCTTTCTTT
CDR3aa: CASSPYGTVNTEAFF
j_gene: TRBJ1-1
v_gene: TRBV4-3
abundance: -
d_gene: -

CDR3nt: TGTGCCAGCTCACCGGGACAGAACACCGGGGAGCTGTTTTTT
CDR3aa: CASSPGQNTGELFF
j_gene: TRBJ2-2
v_gene: TRBV18
abundance: many
d_gene: -

CDR3nt: TGTGCCAGCAGCCAAAGGCGGGGCGGGGAGCTGTTTTTT
CDR3aa: CASSQRRGGELFF
j_gene: TRBJ2-2
v_gene: TRBV7-9
abundance: once
d_gene: -

CDR3nt: TGTGCCAGCAGCTTCGGGACACGGCTTGGCAATTCACCCCTCCACTTT
CDR3aa: CASSFGTRLGNSPLHF
j_gene: TRBJ1-6
v_gene: TRBV5-6
abundance: -
d_gene: -

CDR3nt: TGTGCCAGCCAGAAGGAGGGTATCACTGAAGCTTTCTTT
CDR3aa: CASQKEGITEAFF
j_gene: TRBJ1-1
v_gene: TRBV6-1
abundance: -
d_gene: -

CDR3nt: TGTGCCAGCAGTCCCAGGGGCGGTCCTAGCACAGATACGCAGTATTTT
CDR3aa: CASSPRGGPSTDTQYF
j_gene: TRBJ2-3
v_gene: TRBV28
abundance: -
d_gene: -

CDR3nt: TGTGCCACCAGGAGGGGCCTCACAGATACGCAGTATTTT
CDR3aa: CATRRGLTDTQYF
j_gene: TRBJ2-3
v_gene: TRBV6-5
abundance: -
d_gene: -

CDR3nt: TGTGCCAGCGGGACATCTGGGTTCCGTGAGCAGTTCTTC
CDR3aa: CASGTSGFREQFF
j_gene: TRBJ2-1
v_gene: TRBV2
abundance: -
d_gene: -

CDR3nt: TGTGCCAGCAGTTTCCAGAGGGGGAACACTGAAGCTTTCTTT
CDR3aa: CASSFQRGNTEAFF
j_gene: TRBJ1-1
v_gene: TRBV6-1
abundance: -
d_gene: -

CDR3nt: TGTGCCAGCAGCTTAGATAACCCCGGGGGGCTTTACAATGAGCAGTTCTTC
CDR3aa: CASSLDNPGGLYNEQFF
j_gene: TRBJ2-1
v_gene: TRBV11-3
abundance: once
d_gene: -

CDR3nt: TGTGCCAGCTCACCAAGCGGGTACACTGAAGCTTTCTTT
CDR3aa: CASSPSGYTEAFF
j_gene: TRBJ1-1
v_gene: TRBV18
abundance: few
d_gene: -

CDR3nt: TGTGCCAGCAGCCCCGCCGGGACGGGAGATACGCAGTATTTT
CDR3aa: CASSPAGTGDTQYF
j_gene: TRBJ2-3
v_gene: TRBV9
abundance: -
d_gene: -

CDR3nt: TGTGCCAGCGCCCCCCCGGGCAGCTCCTACGAGCAGTACTTC
CDR3aa: CASAPPGSSYEQYF
j_gene: TRBJ2-7
v_gene: TRBV7-9
abundance: -
d_gene: -

CDR3nt: TGTGCCAGCTCACCAGAGACATTCGACACAGATACGCAGTATTTT
CDR3aa: CASSPETFDTDTQYF
j_gene: TRBJ2-3
v_gene: TRBV18
abundance: -
d_gene: -

CDR3nt: TGCGCCAGCAGCTTGTCGAGCGGGAGCACAGATACGCAGTATTTT
CDR3aa: CASSLSSGSTDTQYF
j_gene: TRBJ2-3
v_gene: TRBV5-1
abundance: -
d_gene: -

CDR3nt: TGTGCCAGCTCACATTTAGGTTCTAACTATGGCTACACCTTC
CDR3aa: CASSHLGSNYGYTF
j_gene: TRBJ1-2
v_gene: TRBV18
abundance: -
d_gene: -

CDR3nt: TGTGCCAGCAGTGACCCGGGGAGCACAGATACGCAGTATTTT
CDR3aa: CASSDPGSTDTQYF
j_gene: TRBJ2-3
v_gene: TRBV25-1
abundance: -
d_gene: -

CDR3nt: TGTGCCAGCAGTTTTCTGGCTAGCACAGATACGCAGTATTTT
CDR3aa: CASSFLASTDTQYF
j_gene: TRBJ2-3
v_gene: TRBV27
abundance: -
d_gene: -

CDR3nt: TGCGCCAGCAGCCCAGGACTAGCGGGATGGGAGACCCAGTACTTC
CDR3aa: CASSPGLAGWETQYF
j_gene: TRBJ2-5
v_gene: TRBV4-1
abundance: few
d_gene: TRBD2